This T cell receptor (beta chain) appears in the sequencing data of a study of identical twins. The CDR3 is 16 residues long. After removal of 2 bases from V and 2 bases from J, the junction contained 5 bases not matched to a gene. Per germline, CDR1 SGHDN and CDR2 FVKESK. Overall study results and limits: Sharing of beta out-of-frame sequences by twins showed a weaker excess. Fewer insertions were carried by abundant cord blood beta clonotypes, but none was seen in memory repertoires. Models predicted too little out-of-frame TCR alpha sharing in monozygotic twins. Out-of-frame alpha sequences shared between twins exhibited an excess of low generation probability.

This clonotype has more than one count but fewer than ten. As yet, its antigen is unknown. TCRdb reprocessed the 5' RACE reads with MiXCR, giving one entry per CDR3 protein. The sample holds about 690,000 distinct CDR3 sequences, 5.5% to 7.5% seen once. This chain uses TRBV14 with TRBJ2-2, with 7 bases that match TRBD1. The sample comprised naive T cells sorted from blood. The source is a man younger than 35 in good health. CDR3 sequence: CASSQFKGANTGELFF. CDR3 sequence (DNA): TGTGCCAGCAGCCAATTTAAGGGGGCAAACACCGGGGAGCTGTTTTTT.